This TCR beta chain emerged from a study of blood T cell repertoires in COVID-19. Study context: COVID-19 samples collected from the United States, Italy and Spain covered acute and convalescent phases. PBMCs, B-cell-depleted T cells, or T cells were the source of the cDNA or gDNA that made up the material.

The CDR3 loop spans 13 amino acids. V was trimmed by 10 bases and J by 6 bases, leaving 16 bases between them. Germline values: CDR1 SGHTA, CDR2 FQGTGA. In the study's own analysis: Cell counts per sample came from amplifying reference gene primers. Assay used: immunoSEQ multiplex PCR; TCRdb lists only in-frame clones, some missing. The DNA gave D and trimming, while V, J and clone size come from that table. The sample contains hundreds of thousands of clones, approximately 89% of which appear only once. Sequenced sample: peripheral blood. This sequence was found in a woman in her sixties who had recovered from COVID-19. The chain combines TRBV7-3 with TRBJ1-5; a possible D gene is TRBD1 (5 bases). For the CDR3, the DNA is TGTGCCACCCTCCGGGGGGGGATTCAGCCCCAGCATTTT. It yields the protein CATLRGGIQPQHF.